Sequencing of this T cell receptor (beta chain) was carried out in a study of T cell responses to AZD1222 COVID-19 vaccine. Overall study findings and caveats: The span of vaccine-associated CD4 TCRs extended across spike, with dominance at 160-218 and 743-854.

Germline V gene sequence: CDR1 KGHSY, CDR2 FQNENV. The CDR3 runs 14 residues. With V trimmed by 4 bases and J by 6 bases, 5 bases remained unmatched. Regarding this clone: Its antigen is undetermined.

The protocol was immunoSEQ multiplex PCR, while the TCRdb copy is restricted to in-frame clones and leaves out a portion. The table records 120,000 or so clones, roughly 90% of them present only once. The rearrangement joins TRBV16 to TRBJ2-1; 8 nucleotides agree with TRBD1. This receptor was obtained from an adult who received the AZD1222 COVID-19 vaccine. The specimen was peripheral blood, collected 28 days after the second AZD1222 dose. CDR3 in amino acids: CASSPWDRINEQFF. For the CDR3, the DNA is TGTGCCAGCAGCCCCTGGGACAGGATCAATGAGCAGTTCTTC.